These 20 T cell receptor beta chains were all obtained from the same sample, sequenced in a study of tumor-infiltrating lymphocytes in primary liver carcinoma. From unsorted bulk tissue weighing roughly 17-31 mg, DNA and RNA were co-extracted. From around 530 ng of total RNA, TCR beta-specific cDNA was reverse-transcribed using a constant-region primer. Slightly modified ARM-PCR served as the procedure for the TCR beta libraries. These libraries came from three rounds of nested multiplex PCR. Two initial PCR rounds of around 10 cycles each paired TRBV1-TRBV30 forward primers with a C-beta reverse primer. TCRdb fed the multiplex PCR reads into MiXCR, producing one record per CDR3 protein. The sample lists about 96,000 distinct CDR3 sequences; approximately 72% were seen once. What was sequenced was tumor-adjacent normal liver tissue. These receptors were collected from a man between 35 and 55 years old with primary liver carcinoma and hepatitis B virus infection.

As concerns this clonotype: At one of its ends the junction is not consistent with the germline gene, which may arise from a read error. V usage is TRBV11-2 and J usage is TRBJ2-7, with 8 bases fitting TRBD1. The CDR3 is made up of 15 amino acids. CDR1 and CDR2 from the germline V gene are SGHAT and FQNNGV. CDR3 sequence reads: CASSLTWDRIYEQYF. CDR3 sequence (DNA): TGTGCCAGCAGCTTGACCTGGGACAGGATCTACGAGCAGTACTTT.

Regarding this clonotype: A read error is possible here, since a much larger clone lies one base away. For the CDR3, the DNA is TGCGCCAGCATTGAACAGGGGAGCAATCAGCCCCAGCATTTT. Translated: CASIEQGSNQPQHF. This chain uses TRBV10-2 with TRBJ1-5; the match to TRBD1 covers 7 bases. This CDR3 spans 14 amino acids. V lost 7 bases and J lost 1; bases outside the gene matches: 4. In germline, CDR1 is WSHSY, CDR2 SAAADI.

With respect to this clonotype: It may be a read error: a sequence one base away is much more abundant. The CDR3 end shows no conserved phenylalanine or tryptophan, and so a read error is likely. The V and J genes are TRBV6-6 and TRBJ2-5; the match to TRBD1 covers 7 bases. This CDR3 spans 15 amino acids. Trimming took 6 bases from V and 3 from J; bases not matched to a gene: 10. Germline CDR1 MNHNY, CDR2 SVGAGI (reference sequence). The CDR3 here is CASSRQTGSKETQYI. The DNA for the CDR3 is TGTGCCAGCAGCCGGCAGACAGGGTCTAAAGAGACCCAGTACATC.

Comment on this clonotype: Germline and junction disagree at one end, which may indicate a read error. This chain joins TRBV4-1 and TRBJ1-5; D might be TRBD1 (6 bases). This CDR3 contains 15 residues. CDR1 is MGHRA and CDR2 is YSYEKL in the germline V gene. CDR3 bases: TGCGCCAGCAGCCAAGCACAAGGGGACAATCAGCCCCGGCATTTT. Its translation is CASSQAQGDNQPRHF.

A note on this clonotype: A read error may account for a junction end that differs from germline. The V gene is TRBV11-2, the J gene TRBJ2-7; no clear D gene. CDR1 and CDR2 from the germline V gene are SGHAT and FQNNGV. This CDR3 contains 12 residues. CDR3 in amino acids: CTSRLLDHEQYF. Written as DNA, the CDR3 is TGTACCAGCAGATTGTTGGATCACGAGCAGTACTTC. Filled out from reference TRBV11-2 and TRBJ2-7, the complete variable domain reads EAGVAQSPRYKIIEKRQSVAFWCNPISGHATLYWYQQILGQGPKLLIQFQNNGVVDDSQLPKDRFSAERLKGVDSTLKIQPAKLEDSAVYLCTSRLLDHEQYFGPGTRLTVT.

This clonotype was recorded at least ten times. The J gene is TRBJ2-6, the V gene TRBV4-2, with D possibly matching TRBD2 (5 bases). CDR3 size: 16 residues. Trimming removed 4 bases from V and 0 bases from J, with 10 bases in between. Germline CDR1 is LGHNA and CDR2 is YNFKEQ. The CDR3 DNA reads TGTGCCAGCAGCCCCGGGGAATACTCTGGGGCCAACGTCCTGACTTTC. Translated: CASSPGEYSGANVLTF.

This clonotype showed up many times. V usage is TRBV5-5 and J usage is TRBJ2-1; D uncertain. The CDR3 covers 14 residues. The germline CDR1 and CDR2 sequences are SGHKS and YYEKEE (reference sequence). V was clipped by 1 base and J by 4 bases, with 9 bases between them. The CDR3 spells CASSLPLDYNEQFF. As DNA, the CDR3 is TGTGCCAGCAGCTTGCCGCTGGATTACAATGAGCAGTTCTTC.

In regard to this clonotype: The junction departs from germline at one end; a sequencing error may be responsible. The chain couples TRBV2 to TRBJ1-5, with 8 nucleotides matching TRBD1. This CDR3 has 13 amino acids. Germline V gene lookup returns CDR1 SNHLY and CDR2 FYNNEI. CDR3 bases: TGTGCCGTACAGGGGGAGAGCAATCAGCCACAGCATTTT. It encodes CAVQGESNQPQHF.

This clonotype has a handful of counts. A much larger clonotype is one base distant, so this may be a read error. The CDR3 sequence: CVSSEAQGVGNQPQHF. The DNA of the CDR3 is TGTGTCAGCAGTGAAGCGCAAGGGGTCGGCAATCAGCCCCAGCATTTT. The chain has TRBV6-1 and TRBJ1-5; weak D call: TRBD1 (5 bases). This CDR3 has 16 amino acids. Germline CDR1 and CDR2: MNHNS and SASEGT.

CDR3 region: CASNLGGADYEQFF. The CDR3 region has the DNA TGCGCCAGCAACTTAGGCGGTGCAGACTATGAGCAGTTCTTC. The V and J genes are TRBV5-1 and TRBJ2-1; no clear D. From germline, CDR1 is SGHRS and CDR2 YFSETQ. This CDR3 region has 14 residues. V shed 6 bases and J shed 8 bases, with 18 bases lying between them.

This clonotype has only one observation. It is likely a read error, because the conserved phenylalanine at the end of the CDR3 is missing. The chain uses TRBV29-1 and TRBJ2-3, with D perhaps TRBD1 (6 bases). Trimming removed 4 bases from V and 5 bases from J, with 19 bases in between. The CDR3 runs to 15 residues. Germline V CDR1 and CDR2: SQVTM, ANQGSEA. The CDR3 spells CSVATGSLTVDTQYL. The CDR3 bases are TGCAGCGTTGCGACAGGATCACTAACGGTAGATACGCAGTATTTA.

This clonotype occurred once. A much more abundant neighbour one base away suggests this may be a read error. V is TRBV12-3 or TRBV12-4 and J is TRBJ2-7; no reliable D call. The CDR3 is 12 residues long. V was cut by 5 bases and J by 4 bases, with 9 bases left in between. The CDR3 loop reads CASSPLLYEQYF. Here the CDR3 DNA reads TGTGCCAGCAGTCCCCTTCTTTACGAGCAGTACTTC.

A note on this clonotype: This could be a read error, since a much larger clone is one nucleotide away. The chain couples TRBV29-1 to TRBJ2-7, with a weak D call TRBD2 (5 bases). Germline V gene sequence: CDR1 SQVTM, CDR2 ANQGSEA. The CDR3 has 12 residues. The CDR3 DNA sequence: TGCAGCGTCCAGCCGGACTCCTACAAGCAGTACTTC. This sequence encodes CSVQPDSYKQYF.

The chain joins TRBV4-1 to TRBJ1-1; 7 bases fit TRBD1. Trimming cost V 3 bases and J 0 bases; bases outside gene matches: 13. Germline-derived CDR1 and CDR2 are MGHRA and YSYEKL. The CDR3 runs to 18 residues. The CDR3 coding sequence is TGCGCCAGCAGCCATGGCCCTCCCGACAGGGCGGTGAACACTGAAGCTTTCTTT. Translation: CASSHGPPDRAVNTEAFF.

This chain uses TRBV6-1 with TRBJ2-7, with D possibly being TRBD1 or TRBD2 (5 bases each). The CDR3 is 13 amino acids. Germline lookup yields CDR1 MNHNS and CDR2 SASEGT. Deletions cut 4 bases from V and 6 bases from J, with 13 bases between. CDR3 sequence reads: CASSGDPGCEQYF. As DNA, the CDR3 is TGTGCCAGCAGTGGGGACCCAGGCTGCGAGCAGTACTTC.

Points on this clonotype: The CDR3 carries no conserved terminal phenylalanine or tryptophan, so it likely arises from a read error. The V gene is TRBV10-3, the J gene TRBJ1-1; 8 bases are shared with TRBD1. The CDR3 consists of 15 residues. The ends lost 9 bases at V and 1 base at J; junction bases unmatched: 10. Germline CDR1 and CDR2: ENHRY and SYGVKD. The CDR3 here is CAMGPGGDRNTEAFY. The CDR3 DNA follows: TGTGCCATGGGTCCAGGGGGCGATCGGAACACTGAAGCTTTCTAT.

This chain connects TRBV6-1 to TRBJ2-2, with D unclear. The CDR3 covers 15 residues. Germline V gives CDR1 MNHNS, CDR2 SASEGT. The V end was cut by 6 bases, the J end by 3 bases, with 14 bases between. The CDR3 DNA reads as TGTGCCAGCAGCCCCGAGACTGGGGACACCGGGGAGCTGTTTTTT. As protein: CASSPETGDTGELFF.

J is TRBJ2-2 and V is TRBV12-3 or TRBV12-4; tentatively, D is TRBD1 (5 bases). This CDR3 contains 16 residues. CDR3 coding DNA: TGTGTCATCCCATTGGGGCGGCGGCGCGATACCGGGGAGCTGTTTTTT. Its translation is CVIPLGRRRDTGELFF.

About this clonotype itself: It may be a read error: a sequence one base away is much more abundant. The J gene is TRBJ2-1, the V gene TRBV24-1; D possibly corresponds to TRBD2 (5 bases). This CDR3 is built from 15 residues. Germline assignment: CDR1 KGHDR and CDR2 SFDVKD. CDR3 protein: CVTSDSRASLSEQFF. CDR3 sequence (DNA): TGTGTCACCAGTGATTCGCGGGCCTCCTTAAGCGAGCAGTTCTTC.

As concerns this clonotype: A much larger clone sits a single nucleotide away, making a read error possible. V gene TRBV28 combines with J gene TRBJ2-5; 13 positions agree with TRBD2. This CDR3 is built from 15 residues. CDR1 and CDR2 from the germline V gene are MDHEN and SYDVKM. In DNA, the CDR3 is TGTCCCAGCAGTTTGGGACTAGCGGGATCGGCGACCCAGTACTTC. Its protein is CPSSLGLAGSATQYF. The full variable domain, completed using reference TRBV28 and TRBJ2-5, is DVKVTQSSRYLVKRTGEKVFLECVQDMDHENMFWYRQDPGLGLRLIYFSYDVKMKEKGDIPEGYSVSREKKERFSLILESASTNQTSMYLCPSSLGLAGSATQYFGPGTRLLVL.